What follows describes a single TCR beta chain. Its antigen is as yet unknown. The V gene's germline CDR1 is LNHDA and CDR2 SQIVND (reference sequence). This CDR3 has 16 amino acids. V dropped 0 bases and J dropped 8; count of bases not matched to a gene: 11. PCR used 60 Vbeta primers and 13 Jbeta primers. Libraries were prepared by immunoSEQ multiplex PCR; TCRdb keeps only in-frame clonotypes and omits some of them. In the table there are more than 80,000 clones, around 75% of which are singletons. The entry originates in a study of cytomegalovirus exposure and HLA in healthy donors. Notes on the study in general: Reports indicate that TCR beta sequences accurately predicted the HLA-A and HLA-B alleles of most subjects. Apart from CMV serostatus, no immune exposure information was available. Common viral pathogens seemed, in a later analysis, to connect with several of the most significant clusters. Presence/absence comparisons presumed near-even sequencing depth among donors.

The source is a man between 35 and 55 years old in good health and CMV-seronegative. The chain recombines TRBV19 with TRBJ1-2, with 8 bases aligning to TRBD1. Sample: PBMCs. The CDR3 sequence: CASSIEGAGGRGGYTF. Written as DNA, the CDR3 is TGTGCCAGTAGTATAGAGGGGGCAGGGGGCAGGGGAGGCTACACCTTC.